Following are 32 T cell receptor beta chains from one sample sequenced in a study of tumor-infiltrating lymphocytes in localized non-small cell lung cancer (dated by TCRdb to 2020 to 2023). Libraries came from the immunoSEQ multiplex PCR assay. Imported from immuneACCESS, the table was reduced by TCRdb to in-frame sequences with V and J called. These copies leave out some clones; in studies compared against another copy, an unresolved V gene accounts for under half, and the cause of the remainder is not known. The sample has some 8,000 clones on record, 77% of them singletons. About 4.6% of the sample belongs to the ten largest clones. Source material: lung tumor tissue. The receptors stem from a human donor with non-small cell lung cancer.

The chain employs TRBV6-1 and TRBJ1-1, with D possibly being TRBD1 (6 bases). V was pared by 3 bases and J by 7 bases, with 12 bases between. Per the germline V gene, CDR1 is MNHNS and CDR2 is SASEGT. The CDR3 loop spans 13 amino acids. The CDR3, as DNA: TGTGCCAGCAGTGACCACACAGGGATTGAAGCTTTCTTT. Protein: CASSDHTGIEAFF.

This sequence joins TRBV7-2 and TRBJ2-7; the D is unclear. CDR1 SGHTA and CDR2 FQGNSA come from the germline V gene. CDR3 length: 14 amino acids. Trimming removed 2 bases from V and 6 bases from J, with 14 bases in between. In DNA form, the CDR3 reads TGTGCCAGCAGCTTAAGGTCCCCCCCTCTCGAGCAGTACTTC. The encoded protein is CASSLRSPPLEQYF.

The sample holds a few counts of this clone. V usage is TRBV9 and J usage is TRBJ2-7; D ambiguous. CDR1 is SGDLS and CDR2 is YYNGEE in the germline V gene. The ends were cut back, 0 bases at V and 0 bases at J, with 7 bases in the middle. The CDR3 extends over 14 amino acids. This CDR3 reads CASSVDVNSYEQYF. The CDR3 bases are TGTGCCAGCAGCGTAGATGTGAACTCCTACGAGCAGTACTTC.

This rearrangement joins TRBV7-8 to TRBJ2-1; TRBD1 aligns across 8 bases. CDR3 length equals 15 residues. Trimming removed 7 bases from V and 7 bases from J; junction bases left unmatched: 12. Germline V lookup: CDR1 SGHVS, CDR2 FQNEAQ. This CDR3 is CASTRDRTRGNEQFF. The CDR3 DNA follows: TGTGCCAGCACTCGGGACAGGACCCGGGGGAATGAGCAGTTCTTC.

The V gene is TRBV28, the J gene TRBJ2-7, with 8 nucleotides matching TRBD2. With 3 bases clipped from V and 2 bases from J, the junction kept 9 bases outside the gene matches. Looked up from germline, CDR1 is MDHEN and CDR2 is SYDVKM. The CDR3 length is 16 residues. The CDR3 sequence is CASSFNLAGLTYEQYF. The CDR3 DNA follows: TGTGCCAGCAGTTTCAATCTAGCGGGCCTAACCTACGAGCAGTACTTC.

The J gene is TRBJ2-7, the V gene TRBV29-1; 14 nucleotides match TRBD2. CDR3 length: 16 residues. The V and J ends lost 3 bases and 5 bases, in that order; junction bases with no gene match: 9. Germline V lookup: CDR1 SQVTM, CDR2 ANQGSEA. The CDR3 spells CSVETSGRALGNEQYF. CDR3 DNA sequence: TGCAGCGTTGAGACTAGCGGGAGGGCCCTAGGAAACGAGCAGTACTTC.

This chain joins TRBV7-9 and TRBJ2-5; the D gene could be TRBD1 or TRBD2 (5 bases each). V was clipped by 0 bases and J by 5 bases, with 10 bases between them. From germline, CDR1 is SEHNR and CDR2 FQNEAQ (reference sequence). The CDR3 runs 14 residues. Here the CDR3 reads CASSLAGVGETQYF. The CDR3 DNA reads TGTGCCAGCAGCTTAGCGGGGGTTGGGGAGACCCAGTACTTC.

This clone came up a few times. The sample has other DNA sequences that encode this CDR3 too. The gene calls are TRBV30 and TRBJ2-1, with a possible D match to TRBD2 (6 bases). Germline-derived CDR1 and CDR2 are GTSNPN and SVGIG (reference sequence). V dropped 5 bases and J dropped 4 bases, with 18 bases sitting between them. This CDR3 contains 15 residues. The CDR3 loop is CAWAPRDSIYNEQFF. CDR3 DNA sequence: TGTGCCTGGGCCCCCCGGGACTCAATATACAATGAGCAGTTCTTC.

The DNA for the CDR3 is TGCGCCAGCAGCTCCGGGACAGGAGTTGGCAACGAGCAGTACTTC. Translating gives CASSSGTGVGNEQYF. The chain combines TRBV5-1 with TRBJ2-7, with 8 positions matching TRBD1. Germline V gene sequence: CDR1 SGHRS, CDR2 YFSETQ. This CDR3 has 15 residues. After removal of 3 bases from V and 5 bases from J, the junction contained 10 bases not matched to a gene.

The V and J genes are TRBV4-1 and TRBJ1-4; 8 bases are a match to TRBD1. The J segment lost 5 bases and the V segment lost 1 base, leaving 0 bases of the junction unmatched. This CDR3 is 14 amino acids long. Germline CDR1 is MGHRA and CDR2 is YSYEKL. This CDR3 is CASSQGTGNEKLFF. In DNA, the CDR3 is TGCGCCAGCAGCCAAGGGACAGGGAATGAAAAACTGTTTTTT.

V usage is TRBV5-5 and J usage is TRBJ2-7, with D hard to call. Trimming stripped 2 bases from V and 6 bases from J, with 15 bases between. From germline, CDR1 is SGHKS and CDR2 YYEKEE (reference sequence). The length of the CDR3 is 14 residues. CDR3 in DNA: TGTGCCAGCAGCTTCCGGGTGAATAATCGCGAGCAGTACTTC. Protein product: CASSFRVNNREQYF.

This sequence joins TRBV7-9 and TRBJ2-2; 9 bases fit TRBD1. CDR3 size: 16 residues. The germline V gene encodes CDR1 SEHNR and CDR2 FQNEAQ (reference sequence). V trimming: 4 bases; J trimming: 3 bases; junction bases outside the gene matches: 6. CDR3 sequence (DNA): TGTGCCAGCAGCTCCTCCGGGACAGGGTACACCGGGGAGCTGTTTTTT. This encodes CASSSSGTGYTGELFF.

V gene TRBV4-3 combines with J gene TRBJ1-5; tentatively, D is TRBD1 (6 bases). The ends were cut back, 2 bases at V and 8 bases at J, with 16 bases in the middle. This CDR3 spans 15 amino acids. Germline V CDR1 and CDR2: LGHNA, YSLEER. The CDR3 loop reads CASSQMKGGLEPQHF. The CDR3 bases are TGCGCCAGCAGCCAAATGAAGGGGGGTTTGGAGCCCCAGCATTTT.

By proportion, this clone is medium-sized. CDR3 protein: CASSLSSGHQETQYF. The CDR3 DNA is TGTGCCAGCAGTTTGTCTAGCGGACACCAAGAGACCCAGTACTTC. J is TRBJ2-5 and V is TRBV27, with 7 bases fitting TRBD2. CDR3 length: 15 residues. V was pared by 3 bases and J by 0 bases, with 4 bases of the junction left unmatched. Per germline, CDR1 MNHEY and CDR2 SMNVEV (reference sequence).

V gene TRBV5-5 combines with J gene TRBJ1-4; D remains unclear. Germline-derived CDR1 and CDR2 are SGHKS and YYEKEE (reference sequence). The CDR3 totals 13 residues. V lost 2 bases, J lost 11 bases, and 13 bases lay in between. CDR3: CASSFDEGDKLFF. The CDR3 DNA reads as TGTGCCAGCAGCTTCGACGAGGGTGATAAACTGTTTTTT.

This chain connects TRBV28 to TRBJ1-5; 7 nucleotides line up with TRBD1. The trim removed 3 bases at V and 2 bases at J, leaving 4 bases unmatched. Germline V gives CDR1 MDHEN, CDR2 SYDVKM. The CDR3 is 15 amino acids. The CDR3 loop reads CASSLTQGGNQPQHF. CDR3 coding DNA: TGTGCCAGCAGTTTGACTCAGGGGGGCAATCAGCCCCAGCATTTT.

The rearrangement joins TRBV5-6 to TRBJ2-7; D possibly matches TRBD1 or TRBD2 (6 bases each). There are 15 residues in the CDR3. Germline values: CDR1 SGHDT, CDR2 YYEEEE. V dropped 3 bases and J dropped 4 bases, with 17 bases sitting between them. As DNA, the CDR3 is TGTGCCAGCAGCTCACGGAGGGGGGTTTGGTACGAGCAGTACTTC. Its translation is CASSSRRGVWYEQYF.

The chain links TRBV11-3 to TRBJ2-1, with 9 bases aligning to TRBD2. CDR3 length equals 14 residues. J lost 6 bases, V lost 1 base, and 1 base had no gene match. CDR1 is SGHNT, CDR2 YENEEA, per germline. For the CDR3, the DNA is TGTGCCAGCAGCTTAGCGGGACTAGCCAATGAGCAGTTCTTC. Translation: CASSLAGLANEQFF.

V gene TRBV19 combines with J gene TRBJ2-5; D possibly corresponds to TRBD2 (6 bases). The CDR3 extends over 14 amino acids. In germline, CDR1 is LNHDA, CDR2 SQIVND (reference sequence). The V gene lost 7 bases and the J gene lost 5 bases, with 17 bases spanning the gap. The CDR3 reads CASKAGYGAETQYF. The DNA for the CDR3 is TGTGCCAGTAAGGCGGGGTACGGGGCGGAGACCCAGTACTTC.

Only one count was recorded for this clone. J is TRBJ2-1 and V is TRBV10-3; D is uncertain. The V and J ends lost 4 bases and 5 bases respectively, with 9 bases between them. CDR3 length: 13 amino acids. Germline V lookup: CDR1 ENHRY, CDR2 SYGVKD. CDR3 sequence: CAISAEENNEQFF. CDR3 nucleotide sequence: TGTGCCATCAGTGCTGAGGAGAACAATGAGCAGTTCTTC.

The gene calls are TRBV14 and TRBJ2-1; D is perhaps TRBD2 (5 bases). The CDR3 consists of 13 residues. CDR1 SGHDN and CDR2 FVKESK come from the germline V gene. V lost 0 bases and J lost 12, with 12 bases in between. CDR3 nucleotide sequence: TGTGCCAGCAGCCAAGATTACCAAGGACTGCAGTTCTTC. Protein: CASSQDYQGLQFF.

This clone appeared a single time. The V and J genes are TRBV6-1 and TRBJ2-1; no clear D. The CDR3 extends over 14 amino acids. CDR1 and CDR2 (germline): MNHNS, SASEGT. Deletions cut 5 bases from V and 5 bases from J, with 13 bases between. The CDR3 protein is CASSFALSHNEQFF. DNA for the CDR3: TGTGCCAGCAGTTTTGCTCTCTCTCACAATGAGCAGTTCTTC.

This clone has just one count. The chain has TRBV20-1 and TRBJ2-7, with D tentatively TRBD2 (6 bases). The V end lost 1 base, the J end lost 9 bases, and 10 bases lay between the germline ends. Looked up from germline, CDR1 is DFQATT and CDR2 is SNEGSKA (reference sequence). The CDR3 has 11 amino acids. The CDR3 here is CSARGGGRQYF. DNA of the CDR3: TGCAGTGCTAGAGGGGGAGGCCGGCAGTACTTC.

This clone was counted a single time. The chain couples TRBV10-3 to TRBJ2-1; possible D gene TRBD2, 5 bases. The V gene's germline CDR1 is ENHRY and CDR2 SYGVKD. The ends were cut back, 3 bases at V and 9 bases at J, with 12 bases in the middle. The CDR3 spans 13 residues. The CDR3 loop reads CAISEELEPEQFF. The CDR3 nucleotides are TGTGCCATCAGTGAAGAACTAGAGCCTGAGCAGTTCTTC.

V usage is TRBV7-2 and J usage is TRBJ1-5; D is ambiguous. Germline V gene data show CDR1 as SGHTA and CDR2 as FQGNSA. The CDR3 is made up of 13 amino acids. V lost 2 bases and J lost 7, with 9 bases in between. The CDR3 reads CASSLSQWQPQHF. Here the CDR3 DNA reads TGTGCCAGCAGCTTAAGCCAGTGGCAGCCCCAGCATTTT. Variable domain in full (rest from reference TRBV7-2 and TRBJ1-5): GAGVSQSPSNKVTEKGKDVELRCDPISGHTALYWYRQSLGQGLEFLIYFQGNSAPDKSGLPSDRFSAERTGGSVSTLTIQRTQQEDSAVYLCASSLSQWQPQHFGDGTRLSIL.

The rearrangement uses TRBV6-5 and TRBJ2-3; D may match TRBD1 or TRBD2 (5 bases each). The CDR3 contains 16 residues. From germline, CDR1 is MNHEY and CDR2 SVGAGI. V was shortened by 0 bases and J by 4 bases, with 14 bases between the two germline ends. CDR3 amino acids: CASSYSPGPSPDTQYF. The CDR3 DNA is TGTGCCAGCAGTTACTCGCCAGGGCCTAGCCCAGATACGCAGTATTTT.

This clone occurred a few times. The V call is TRBV9, the J call TRBJ2-4; TRBD1 agrees at 8 bases. The V segment lost 2 bases and the J segment 1 base; nucleotides outside the gene matches: 5. The V gene's germline CDR1 is SGDLS and CDR2 YYNGEE. The CDR3 sequence is 16 residues long. DNA of the CDR3: TGTGCCAGCAGCGTTGACAGGGGTGGTGCCAAAAACATTCAGTACTTC. Amino acids: CASSVDRGGAKNIQYF.

The chain employs TRBV5-6 and TRBJ2-5; 12 bases match TRBD2. Looked up from germline, CDR1 is SGHDT and CDR2 is YYEEEE. The trim removed 3 bases at V and 5 bases at J, leaving 5 bases unmatched. This CDR3 is built from 15 residues. In nucleotides, the CDR3 is TGTGCCAGCAGCTCGACTAGCGGGAGTGGGGAGACCCAGTACTTC. Translated: CASSSTSGSGETQYF.

The J gene is TRBJ2-2, the V gene TRBV23-1; the D is unclear. TRBV23-1 belongs to the ORF category, with a function that is uncertain. V dropped 7 bases and J dropped 1 base, with 16 bases sitting between them. The CDR3 spans 16 residues. CDR3 amino acids: CASKLLELLNTGELFF. Written as DNA, the CDR3 is TGCGCCAGCAAGCTTCTTGAACTTCTGAACACCGGGGAGCTGTTTTTT.

This sequence joins TRBV10-3 and TRBJ1-1, with no clear D. Between the trimmed V and J ends, which lost 8 bases and 0 bases, there was a span of 10 bases. CDR1 ENHRY and CDR2 SYGVKD come from the germline V gene. The CDR3 spans 13 residues. As DNA, the CDR3 is TGTGCCATCTCAGGAGAAATGAACACTGAAGCTTTCTTT. It codes for CAISGEMNTEAFF.

This clone was detected only a few times. CDR3 sequence reads: CAWSVGTSGMKDTQYF. The CDR3 nucleotides are TGTGCCTGGAGTGTAGGTACTAGCGGGATGAAAGATACGCAGTATTTT. This chain connects TRBV30 to TRBJ2-3, with TRBD2 matching 10 bases. V gave up 0 bases and J gave up 5 bases; unmatched junction bases: 8. This CDR3 region has 16 residues. Per the germline V gene, CDR1 is GTSNPN and CDR2 is SVGIG (reference sequence).

V gene TRBV4-3 combines with J gene TRBJ1-4; tentatively, D is TRBD1 (6 bases). Deletions cut 1 base from V and 6 bases from J, with 12 bases between. Germline V gene sequence: CDR1 LGHNA, CDR2 YSLEER. This CDR3 has 15 amino acids. The CDR3 loop reads CASSQVAYRDEKLFF. Written as DNA, the CDR3 is TGCGCCAGCAGCCAAGTCGCGTACAGGGATGAAAAACTGTTTTTT.